This TCR beta chain was recorded in a study of blood T cell repertoires in COVID-19. The overall study: Nucleic acid was either cDNA or gDNA, and it came from T cells, B-cell-depleted T cells, or PBMCs.

This clone has only a few counts. How the authors handled the data: Quantification of nucleated cells was approximated via reference gene primer amplification. Profiling relied on immunoSEQ multiplex PCR, and the TCRdb table lists in-frame clones only, not all of them. That table furnishes V, J and clone size, whereas the DNA furnished D and trimming. The top ten clones hold 16% of a sample with around 68,000 clones, around 82% of them seen once. The sequence came from an older man with active COVID-19. Sequences were obtained from peripheral blood.

CDR3 nucleotides: TGTGCCACCAGTTCCGGGACAGACTACGAGCAGTACTTC. Protein sequence: CATSSGTDYEQYF. The chain has TRBV15 and TRBJ2-7, with 7 positions matching TRBD1. CDR3 length: 13 amino acids. V was clipped by 6 bases and J by 3 bases; unmatched bases: 5. Germline-derived CDR1 and CDR2 are LNHNV and YYDKDF (reference sequence).